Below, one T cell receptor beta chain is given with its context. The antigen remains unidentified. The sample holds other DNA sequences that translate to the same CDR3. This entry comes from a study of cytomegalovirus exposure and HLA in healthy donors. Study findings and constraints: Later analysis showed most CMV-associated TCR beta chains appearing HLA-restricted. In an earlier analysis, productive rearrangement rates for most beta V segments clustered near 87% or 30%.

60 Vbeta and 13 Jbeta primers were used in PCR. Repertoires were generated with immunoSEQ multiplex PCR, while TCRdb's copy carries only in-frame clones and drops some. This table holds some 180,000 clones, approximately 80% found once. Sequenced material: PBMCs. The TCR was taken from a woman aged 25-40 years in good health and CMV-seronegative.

The CDR3 loop reads CASSVEGGNQPQHF. CDR3 coding DNA: TGTGCCAGCAGCGTGGAAGGGGGCAATCAGCCCCAGCATTTT. The chain employs TRBV9 and TRBJ1-5; D perhaps matches TRBD1 (5 bases). Germline V CDR1 and CDR2: SGDLS, YYNGEE. Trimming took off 2 bases at V and 2 bases at J, with 8 bases between the two ends. This CDR3 has 14 residues.